Below are 8 T cell receptor beta chains sequenced from a single sample in a study of T-cell memory formation after mild COVID-19. Each CDR3 protein is one row after TCRdb ran MiXCR on the 5' RACE reads. This sample has a few hundred thousand distinct CDR3 sequences, with roughly 20% found just once. Specimen: PBMCs or a T cell subset sorted from them (not recorded which). All receptors come from an adult woman who had mild COVID-19 (a few samples of this study predate the infection). Cell type and time point are not known.

This clonotype has only a few counts. The chain has TRBV7-2 and TRBJ2-1; 14 bases agree with TRBD2. V dropped 5 bases and J dropped 9; count of bases not matched to a gene: 3. Germline V gives CDR1 SGHTA, CDR2 FQGNSA. The CDR3 length is 14 residues. This CDR3 reads CASSRGLAGGEQFF. Here the CDR3 DNA reads TGTGCCAGCAGCCGCGGACTAGCGGGAGGTGAGCAGTTCTTC.

This chain connects TRBV5-1 to TRBJ2-7, with 12 bases aligning to TRBD1. Per the germline V gene, CDR1 is SGHRS and CDR2 is YFSETQ. The V and J ends lost 6 bases and 5 bases, in that order; junction bases with no gene match: 15. CDR3 size: 17 residues. CDR3: CASTSRVGQGADNEQYF. CDR3 coding DNA: TGCGCCAGCACGTCCCGCGTGGGACAGGGGGCGGACAACGAGCAGTACTTC.

This CDR3 reads CAISESMGDGYTDTQYF. CDR3 nucleotides: TGTGCCATCAGTGAGTCGATGGGGGACGGGTACACAGATACGCAGTATTTT. This chain uses TRBV10-3 with TRBJ2-3; D may be TRBD1 or TRBD2 (5 bases each). CDR1 ENHRY and CDR2 SYGVKD come from the germline V gene. Between the trimmed V and J ends, which lost 0 bases and 2 bases, there was a span of 15 bases. The CDR3 runs 17 residues.

This clonotype was seen a few times. The V gene is TRBV11-2, the J gene TRBJ2-3; D not certain. CDR1 SGHAT and CDR2 FQNNGV come from the germline V gene. CDR3 length: 14 residues. V shed 1 base and J shed 2 bases, with 7 bases lying between them. As DNA, the CDR3 is TGTGCCAGCAGCTTAGGAACAGACACAGATACGCAGTATTTT. Translation: CASSLGTDTDTQYF.

This clonotype came up a few times. The genes are TRBV7-6 and TRBJ2-3, with TRBD1 as a possible D gene (6 bases). The V end lost 1 base, the J end lost 0 bases, and 11 bases lay between the germline ends. Looked up from germline, CDR1 is SGHVS and CDR2 is FNYEAQ. CDR3 length: 16 residues. In DNA form, the CDR3 reads TGTGCCAGCAGCTTAGGTCCGACAGGAAGCACAGATACGCAGTATTTT. It encodes CASSLGPTGSTDTQYF.

In this sample, this clonotype turned up a few times. The chain recombines TRBV7-7 with TRBJ1-6; no clear D. Deletions cut 11 bases from V and 6 bases from J, with 23 bases between. The CDR3 is 16 residues long. The germline V gene encodes CDR1 SSHAT and CDR2 FNYEAQ (reference sequence). This CDR3 reads CAPPVGSWLGNSPLHF. CDR3 nucleotide sequence: TGTGCCCCCCCTGTGGGCAGTTGGTTGGGTAATTCACCCCTCCACTTT.

This clonotype was recorded at least ten times. The chain recombines TRBV4-3 with TRBJ2-1; no clear D. This CDR3 is built from 14 residues. Germline V gene data show CDR1 as LGHNA and CDR2 as YSLEER. V lost 0 bases and J 5 bases, leaving 8 bases between the germline ends. DNA for the CDR3: TGCGCCAGCAGCCAAGATACGGGCCACAATGAGCAGTTCTTC. Translated: CASSQDTGHNEQFF.

The rearrangement uses TRBV14 and TRBJ2-7; D gene uncertain. The CDR3 loop spans 12 amino acids. CDR1 SGHDN and CDR2 FVKESK come from the germline V gene. Trimming left V 3 bases short and J 2 bases short, with 5 bases between. The CDR3 DNA reads TGTGCCAGCAGCCAGTGGGCCTACGAGCAGTACTTC. It specifies CASSQWAYEQYF.